This T cell receptor beta chain was obtained from a study of blood T cell repertoires in COVID-19. Overall study context: The analysed material was cDNA or gDNA that came from T cells, B-cell-depleted T cells, or PBMCs.

Libraries were prepared by immunoSEQ multiplex PCR; TCRdb keeps only in-frame clonotypes and omits some of them. The sample contains roughly 220,000 clones, approximately 81% of which appear only once. V was clipped by 2 bases and J by 1 base, with 8 bases between them. This CDR3 comprises 15 residues. This sequence was found in a man aged 45 to 65 who had recovered from COVID-19. The V and J genes are TRBV23-1 and TRBJ2-2, with D possibly matching TRBD2 (5 bases). TRBV23-1 is an open reading frame, and its role is uncertain. Sequencing used peripheral blood. CDR3 protein: CASSQQRKNTGELFF. In nucleotides, the CDR3 is TGCGCCAGCAGTCAACAGCGGAAGAACACCGGGGAGCTGTTTTTT.